One TCR beta chain is described in this entry. What it binds is not known. This sample is drawn from a study of T cell responses to AZD1222 COVID-19 vaccine. The germline V gene encodes CDR1 GTSNPN and CDR2 SVGIG (reference sequence). The CDR3 is made up of 15 amino acids. V trimming: 3 bases; J trimming: 0 bases; junction bases outside the gene matches: 4. Data came from immunoSEQ multiplex PCR; TCRdb stores just in-frame clones and leaves some out. The sample includes about 88,000 clones, around 86% of them seen just once. Study findings and constraints: Sampling that yielded the repertoires occurred only after the peak T cell response. Females made up more of the donors, who were largely white British, and clonal diversity may have come out too low. AZD1222 recipients seropositive at baseline numbered only six or seven. Spike-wide coverage was observed for vaccine-associated CD4 TCRs, with dominant responses at 160-218 and 743-854.

The TCR was taken from an adult in good health. Sequencing used peripheral blood, obtained on day 0 of AZD1222 vaccination. This chain uses TRBV30 with TRBJ2-2; TRBD2 matches 7 bases. CDR3 bases: TGTGCCTGGAGACCGGGACTATCGAACACCGGGGAGCTGTTTTTT. It yields the protein CAWRPGLSNTGELFF.